Below are 3 T cell receptor beta chains sequenced from a single sample in a study of blood T cell repertoires in COVID-19. Sequencing used immunoSEQ multiplex PCR; TCRdb keeps in-frame clones, though not all of them. Altogether about 74,000 clones are present, approximately 79% being singletons, with the ten largest covering roughly 15%. The sample comprised peripheral blood. The receptors stem from a man aged 65 to 79 with active or convalescent COVID-19.

The chain recombines TRBV19 with TRBJ2-7; TRBD2 aligns across 9 bases. Germline CDR1 reads LNHDA; CDR2 reads SQIVND (reference sequence). This CDR3 comprises 14 residues. The V segment lost 5 bases and the J segment 3 bases; nucleotides outside the gene matches: 5. In nucleotides, the CDR3 is TGTGCCAGTAGTCTTCAGCGGGGGGACTACGAGCAGTACTTC. This encodes CASSLQRGDYEQYF.

The rearrangement links TRBV10-1 to TRBJ2-4; TRBD2 matches 10 bases. V shed 2 bases, J shed 9 bases, and the junction held 10 bases outside the gene matches. The CDR3 sequence is 16 residues long. Germline V lookup: CDR1 WNHNN, CDR2 SYGVQD (reference sequence). The CDR3 region is CASSEASGGSRGIQYF. In DNA, the CDR3 is TGCGCCAGCAGTGAGGCTAGCGGGGGTTCAAGGGGCATTCAGTACTTC.

This clone was recorded only once. This chain links TRBV6-5 with TRBJ2-1, with D possibly TRBD1 on 6 matching bases. The length of the CDR3 is 15 residues. The germline V gene encodes CDR1 MNHEY and CDR2 SVGAGI. With 7 bases removed from V and 1 base from J, the gap between germline ends came to 14 bases. CDR3 sequence: CASTRTAESYNEQFF. For the CDR3, the DNA is TGTGCCAGCACCCGGACAGCCGAGTCCTACAATGAGCAGTTCTTC.